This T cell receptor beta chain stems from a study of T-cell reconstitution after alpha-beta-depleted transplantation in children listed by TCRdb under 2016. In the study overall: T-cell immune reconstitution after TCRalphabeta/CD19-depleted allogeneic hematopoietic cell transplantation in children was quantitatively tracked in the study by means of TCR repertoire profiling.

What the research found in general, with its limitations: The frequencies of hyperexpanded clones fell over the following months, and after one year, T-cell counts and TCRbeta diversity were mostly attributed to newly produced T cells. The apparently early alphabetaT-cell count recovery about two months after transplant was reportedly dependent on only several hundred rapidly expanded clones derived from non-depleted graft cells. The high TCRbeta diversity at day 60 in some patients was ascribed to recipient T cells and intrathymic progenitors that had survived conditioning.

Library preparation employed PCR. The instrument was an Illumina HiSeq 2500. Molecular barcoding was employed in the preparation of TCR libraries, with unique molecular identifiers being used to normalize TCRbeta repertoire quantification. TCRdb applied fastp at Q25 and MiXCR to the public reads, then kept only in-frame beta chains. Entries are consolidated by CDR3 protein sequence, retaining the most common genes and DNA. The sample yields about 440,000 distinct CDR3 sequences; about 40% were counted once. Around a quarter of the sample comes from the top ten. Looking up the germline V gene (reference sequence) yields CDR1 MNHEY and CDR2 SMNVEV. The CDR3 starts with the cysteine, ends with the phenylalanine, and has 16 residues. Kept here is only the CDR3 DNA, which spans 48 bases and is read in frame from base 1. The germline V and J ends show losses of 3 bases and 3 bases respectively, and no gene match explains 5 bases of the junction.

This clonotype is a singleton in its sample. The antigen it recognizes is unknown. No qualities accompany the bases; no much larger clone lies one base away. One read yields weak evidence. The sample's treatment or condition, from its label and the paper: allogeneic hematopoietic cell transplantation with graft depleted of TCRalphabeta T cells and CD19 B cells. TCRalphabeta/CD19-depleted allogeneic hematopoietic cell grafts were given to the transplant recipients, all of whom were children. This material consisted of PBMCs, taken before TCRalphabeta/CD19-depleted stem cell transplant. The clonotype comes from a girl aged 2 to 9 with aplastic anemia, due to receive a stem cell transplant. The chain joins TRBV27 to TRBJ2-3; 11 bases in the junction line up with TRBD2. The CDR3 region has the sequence CASSLGTSGITDTQYF. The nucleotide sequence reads TGTGCCAGCAGTTTGGGGACTAGCGGAATTACAGATACGCAGTATTTT.